This record concerns one T cell receptor beta chain sequence. As yet, its antigen is unknown. The CDR3 totals 15 residues. Germline values: CDR1 LNHDA, CDR2 SQIVND (reference sequence). V was cut by 5 bases and J by 6 bases, with 17 bases left in between. This entry is derived from a study of identical twins. The study's findings and limits: Cord blood beta clonotypes present at high abundance carried fewer insertions; no such pattern appeared in memory repertoires. Twins shared out-of-frame alpha sequences with excess low generation probability. Findings depended on cross-sectional statistics rather than tracking the same donors.

Through template switching, a universal primer site was introduced, and the cDNA contained unique molecular identifiers. MiXCR was run by TCRdb on the 5' RACE reads, yielding one entry per CDR3 protein. The sample yields around 250,000 distinct CDR3 sequences, about 8.3% seen once. These same records also appear under a second study, on yellow fever vaccine responses in identical twins.

This chain connects TRBV19 to TRBJ1-5; a weak D match, TRBD1 (6 bases). This TCR came from a woman aged 18-35 years in good health. The specimen was CD8+ T cells sorted from blood. The CDR3 nucleotides read TGTGCCAGTAGTGTGTTCGGGGGGGCTCTTCAGCCCCAGCATTTT. This gives the protein CASSVFGGALQPQHF.